This record concerns one TCR beta chain sequence. Its antigen remains unidentified. Germline is not matched at one junction end, which may reflect a read error. Germline V lookup: CDR1 LNHNV, CDR2 YYDKDF (reference sequence). The CDR3 is made up of 14 amino acids. Next came a second PCR, run for about 7 to 12 cycles, which used a sample-barcoded 5' primer along with a J-beta primer mix. Paired-end reads containing CDR3 totaled no fewer than 3 million for each sample. One entry per CDR3 protein results from TCRdb running MiXCR on the 5' RACE reads. The sample shows about 900,000 distinct CDR3 sequences, under 80% of them seen only once. The data stem from a study of blood T cells in healthy people across ages. The study's findings and limits: More naive CD4+ cells and higher diversity marked long-lived donors relative to aged donors.

The specimen sequenced was blood. The sequence derives from a man between 25 and 39 years old in good health. The V gene is TRBV15, the J gene TRBJ1-2; D remains ambiguous. The CDR3 spells CATSRAALNYSYTF. For the CDR3, the DNA is TGTGCCACCAGCAGAGCGGCCCTGAACTATAGCTACACCTTC.